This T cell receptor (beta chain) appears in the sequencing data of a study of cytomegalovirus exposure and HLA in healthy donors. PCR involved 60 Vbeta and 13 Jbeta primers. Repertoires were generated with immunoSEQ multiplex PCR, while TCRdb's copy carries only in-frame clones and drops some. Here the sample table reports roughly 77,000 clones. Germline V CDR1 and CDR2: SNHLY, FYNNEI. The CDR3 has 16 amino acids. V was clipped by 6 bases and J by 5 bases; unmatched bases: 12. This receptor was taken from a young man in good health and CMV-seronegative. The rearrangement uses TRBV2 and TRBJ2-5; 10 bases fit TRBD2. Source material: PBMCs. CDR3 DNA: TGTGCCAGCAGAGATAGACTAGCGGGTATGATGGAGACCCAGTACTTC. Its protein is CASRDRLAGMMETQYF. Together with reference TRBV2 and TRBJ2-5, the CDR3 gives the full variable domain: EPEVTQTPSHQVTQMGQEVILRCVPISNHLYFYWYRQILGQKVEFLVSFYNNEISEKSEIFDDQFSVERPDGSNFTLKIRSTKLEDSAMYFCASRDRLAGMMETQYFGPGTRLLVL.